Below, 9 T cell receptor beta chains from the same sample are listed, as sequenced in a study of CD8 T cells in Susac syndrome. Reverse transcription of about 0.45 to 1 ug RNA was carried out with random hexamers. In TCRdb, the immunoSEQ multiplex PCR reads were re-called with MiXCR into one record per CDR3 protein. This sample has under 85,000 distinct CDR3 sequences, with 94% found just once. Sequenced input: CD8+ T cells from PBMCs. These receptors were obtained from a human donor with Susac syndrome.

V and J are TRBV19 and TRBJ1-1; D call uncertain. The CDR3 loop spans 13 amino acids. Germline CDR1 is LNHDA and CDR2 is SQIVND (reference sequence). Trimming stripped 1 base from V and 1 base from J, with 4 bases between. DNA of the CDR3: TGTGCCAGTAGTATAGTCGAGAACACTGAAGCTTTCTTT. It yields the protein CASSIVENTEAFF.

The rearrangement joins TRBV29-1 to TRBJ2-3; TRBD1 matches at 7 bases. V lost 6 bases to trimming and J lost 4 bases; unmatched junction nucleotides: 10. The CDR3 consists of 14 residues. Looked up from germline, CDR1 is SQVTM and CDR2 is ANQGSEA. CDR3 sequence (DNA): TGCAGCGTAAGCAGGGGGTCGTCGTCAGATACGCAGTATTTT. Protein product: CSVSRGSSSDTQYF.

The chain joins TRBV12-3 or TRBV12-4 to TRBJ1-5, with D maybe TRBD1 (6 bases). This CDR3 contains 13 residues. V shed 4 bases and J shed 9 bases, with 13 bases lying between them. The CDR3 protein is CASSWTASGPQHF. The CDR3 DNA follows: TGTGCCAGCAGTTGGACAGCTAGCGGGCCCCAGCATTTT.

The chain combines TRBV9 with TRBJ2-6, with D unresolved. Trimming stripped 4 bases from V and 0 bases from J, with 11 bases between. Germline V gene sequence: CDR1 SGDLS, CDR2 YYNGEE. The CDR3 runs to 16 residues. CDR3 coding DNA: TGTGCCAGCAGCTTCTCCTTTAGCTCTGGGGCCAACGTCCTGACTTTC. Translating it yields CASSFSFSSGANVLTF.

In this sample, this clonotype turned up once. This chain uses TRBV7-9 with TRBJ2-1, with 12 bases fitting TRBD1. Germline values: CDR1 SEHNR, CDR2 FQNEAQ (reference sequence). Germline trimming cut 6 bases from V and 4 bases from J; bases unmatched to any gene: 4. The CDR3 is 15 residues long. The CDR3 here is CASRRDRGPYNEQFF. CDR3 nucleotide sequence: TGTGCCAGCAGAAGGGACAGGGGGCCGTACAATGAGCAGTTCTTC.

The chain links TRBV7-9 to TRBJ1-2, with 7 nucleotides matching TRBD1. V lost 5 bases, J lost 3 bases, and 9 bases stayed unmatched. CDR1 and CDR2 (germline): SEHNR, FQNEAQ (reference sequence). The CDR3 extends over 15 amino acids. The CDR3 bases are TGTGCCAGCAGCCAAGGCCCTGGACAGGACTATGGCTACACCTTC. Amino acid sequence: CASSQGPGQDYGYTF.

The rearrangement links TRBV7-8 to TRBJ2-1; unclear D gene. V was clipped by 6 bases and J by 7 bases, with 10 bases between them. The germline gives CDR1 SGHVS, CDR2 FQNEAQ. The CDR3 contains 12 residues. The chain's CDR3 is CASSPTPNEQFF. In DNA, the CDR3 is TGTGCCAGCAGTCCGACCCCTAATGAGCAGTTCTTC.

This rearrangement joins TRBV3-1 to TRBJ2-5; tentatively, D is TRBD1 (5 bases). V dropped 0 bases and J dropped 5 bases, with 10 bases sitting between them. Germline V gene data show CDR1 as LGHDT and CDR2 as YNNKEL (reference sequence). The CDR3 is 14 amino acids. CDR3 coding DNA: TGTGCCAGCAGCCAAGATGGGGCTGTGGAGACCCAGTACTTC. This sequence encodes CASSQDGAVETQYF.

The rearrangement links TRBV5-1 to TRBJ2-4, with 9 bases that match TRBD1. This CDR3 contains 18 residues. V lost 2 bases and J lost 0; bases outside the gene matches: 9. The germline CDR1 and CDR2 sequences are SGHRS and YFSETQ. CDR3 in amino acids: CASSFSGTGSLAKNIQYF. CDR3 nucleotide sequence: TGCGCCAGCAGCTTCTCCGGGACAGGGTCCTTAGCCAAAAACATTCAGTACTTC.